This passage covers 8 T cell receptor beta chains from one sample sequenced in a study of sequential checkpoint blockade in melanoma. Stated treatment: randomized to nivolumab then ipilimumab (arm A) or the reverse (arm B). Assay used: immunoSEQ multiplex PCR; TCRdb lists only in-frame clones, some missing. The sample consists of around 18,000 clones, approximately 57% of them appearing once. Sequenced here: CD8+ T cells sorted from blood (inferred from file names), sampled from a patient given nivolumab and ipilimumab in sequence. The receptors were sampled from a human donor with melanoma.

The chain is built from TRBV6-5 and TRBJ2-7; D is perhaps TRBD1 (5 bases). The CDR3 has 16 amino acids. Trimming removed 0 bases at V and 5 bases at J, with 17 bases between. Germline V gene data show CDR1 as MNHEY and CDR2 as SVGAGI. The CDR3 nucleotides are TGTGCCAGCAGTTACTCGATTGGGCAGGGTTCGGACGAGCAGTACTTC. This codes for CASSYSIGQGSDEQYF.

The chain combines TRBV4-1 with TRBJ2-7; 8 nucleotides match TRBD2. Germline V CDR1 and CDR2: MGHRA, YSYEKL. The CDR3 is 15 amino acids. The trim removed 4 bases at V and 6 bases at J, leaving 11 bases unmatched. CDR3: CASSPWSGGRGEQYF. In DNA, the CDR3 is TGCGCCAGCAGCCCCTGGTCGGGAGGGCGCGGCGAGCAGTACTTC.

The V call is TRBV6-1, the J call TRBJ1-1; D remains unclear. The CDR3 is 14 amino acids. V was shortened by 5 bases and J by 1 base, with 11 bases between the two germline ends. Looked up from germline, CDR1 is MNHNS and CDR2 is SASEGT. The CDR3 region is CASSYAGRNTEAFF. The CDR3 DNA reads as TGTGCCAGCAGTTATGCCGGGAGGAACACTGAAGCTTTCTTT.

The chain is built from TRBV4-2 and TRBJ1-2; tentatively, D is TRBD1 (6 bases). The CDR3 runs 12 residues. Germline V gives CDR1 LGHNA, CDR2 YNFKEQ. V was shortened by 6 bases and J by 8 bases, with 13 bases between the two germline ends. The CDR3 is CASRQGTTGYTF. The DNA for the CDR3 is TGTGCCAGCAGGCAGGGGACTACCGGCTACACCTTC.

The V and J genes are TRBV4-1 and TRBJ2-1, with 9 bases that match TRBD2. J gave up 0 bases and V 8 bases, and 8 bases lay outside the gene matches. Germline V gives CDR1 MGHRA, CDR2 YSYEKL. The CDR3 length is 16 residues. CDR3 nucleotide sequence: TGCGCCAGCCGGCTAGCGGGGCCTAGCTCCTACAATGAGCAGTTCTTC. Its translation: CASRLAGPSSYNEQFF.

This clone occurred a few times. This chain links TRBV11-2 with TRBJ2-7, with 14 bases identical to TRBD2. V lost 4 bases, J lost 3 bases, and 8 bases stayed unmatched. CDR1 and CDR2 (germline): SGHAT, FQNNGV. This CDR3 is built from 17 residues. CDR3: CASSSRTGLAGDYEQYF. Here the CDR3 DNA reads TGTGCCAGCAGCTCAAGGACGGGACTAGCGGGAGACTACGAGCAGTACTTC.

Only a few counts were recorded for this clone. V usage is TRBV13 and J usage is TRBJ2-1; no firm D call. Trimming removed 0 bases from V and 7 bases from J, with 7 bases in between. Germline CDR1 is PRHDT and CDR2 is FYEKMQ (reference sequence). The CDR3 sequence is 13 residues long. In DNA form, the CDR3 reads TGTGCCAGCAGCTTAGGCCGGTTTAATGAGCAGTTCTTC. Residues: CASSLGRFNEQFF.

The rearrangement uses TRBV6-5 and TRBJ2-7; 13 bases agree with TRBD2. V shed 6 bases, J shed 4 bases, and the junction held 3 bases outside the gene matches. Germline values: CDR1 MNHEY, CDR2 SVGAGI. This CDR3 has 14 residues. CDR3 sequence: CASRMTSGGYEQYF. The CDR3 nucleotides are TGTGCCAGCAGAATGACTAGCGGGGGGTACGAGCAGTACTTC.